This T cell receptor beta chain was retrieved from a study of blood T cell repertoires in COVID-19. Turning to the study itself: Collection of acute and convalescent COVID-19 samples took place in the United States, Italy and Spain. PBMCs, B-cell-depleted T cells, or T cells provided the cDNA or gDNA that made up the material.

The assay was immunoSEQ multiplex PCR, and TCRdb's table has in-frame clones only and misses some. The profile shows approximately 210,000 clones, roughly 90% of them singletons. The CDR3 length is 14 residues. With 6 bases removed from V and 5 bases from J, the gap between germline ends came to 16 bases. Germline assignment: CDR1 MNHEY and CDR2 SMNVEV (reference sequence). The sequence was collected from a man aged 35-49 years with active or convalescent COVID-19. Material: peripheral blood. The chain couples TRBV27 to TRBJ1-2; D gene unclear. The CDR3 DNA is TGTGCCAGCAGCCCGACGGGGAGTGGGTATGGCTACACCTTC. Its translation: CASSPTGSGYGYTF.